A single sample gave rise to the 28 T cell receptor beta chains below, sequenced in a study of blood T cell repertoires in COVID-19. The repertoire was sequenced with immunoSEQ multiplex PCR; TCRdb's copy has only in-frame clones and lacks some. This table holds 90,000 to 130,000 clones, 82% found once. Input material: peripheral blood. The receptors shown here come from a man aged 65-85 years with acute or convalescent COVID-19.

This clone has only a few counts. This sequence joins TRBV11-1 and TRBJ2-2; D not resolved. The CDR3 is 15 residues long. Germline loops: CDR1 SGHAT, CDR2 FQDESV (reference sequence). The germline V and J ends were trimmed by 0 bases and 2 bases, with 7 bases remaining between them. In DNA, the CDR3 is TGTGCCAGCAGCTTAGCCAGCGTTAACACCGGGGAGCTGTTTTTT. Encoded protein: CASSLASVNTGELFF. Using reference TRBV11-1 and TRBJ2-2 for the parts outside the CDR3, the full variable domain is EAEVAQSPRYKITEKSQAVAFWCDPISGHATLYWYRQILGQGPELLVQFQDESVVDDSQLPKDRFSAERLKGVDSTLKIQPAELGDSAMYLCASSLASVNTGELFFGEGSRLTVL.

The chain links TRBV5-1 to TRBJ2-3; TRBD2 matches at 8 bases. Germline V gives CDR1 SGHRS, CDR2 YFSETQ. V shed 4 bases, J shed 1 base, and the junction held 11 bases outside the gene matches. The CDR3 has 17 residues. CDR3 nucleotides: TGCGCCAGCAGCCCCGGGACTAGTACGTTTGGCACAGATACGCAGTATTTT. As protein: CASSPGTSTFGTDTQYF.

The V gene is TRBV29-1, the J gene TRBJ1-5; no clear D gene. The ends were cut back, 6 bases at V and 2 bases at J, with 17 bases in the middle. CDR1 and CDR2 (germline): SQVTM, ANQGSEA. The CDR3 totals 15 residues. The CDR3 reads CSVAPGGGGNQPQHF. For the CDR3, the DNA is TGCAGCGTCGCCCCAGGCGGCGGGGGCAATCAGCCCCAGCATTTT.

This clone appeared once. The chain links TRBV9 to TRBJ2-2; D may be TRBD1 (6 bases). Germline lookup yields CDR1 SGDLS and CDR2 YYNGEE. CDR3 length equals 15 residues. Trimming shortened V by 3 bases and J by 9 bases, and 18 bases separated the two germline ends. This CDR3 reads CASSGEQGVSRELFF. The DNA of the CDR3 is TGTGCCAGCAGCGGCGAACAGGGAGTCTCGCGGGAGCTGTTTTTT.

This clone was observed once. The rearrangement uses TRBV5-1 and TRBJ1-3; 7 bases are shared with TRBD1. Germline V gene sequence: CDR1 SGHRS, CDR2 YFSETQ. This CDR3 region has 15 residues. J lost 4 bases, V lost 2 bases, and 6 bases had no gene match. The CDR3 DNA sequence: TGCGCCAGCAGCTTCACAGGGGCAATCGGAAACACCATATATTTT. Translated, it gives CASSFTGAIGNTIYF.

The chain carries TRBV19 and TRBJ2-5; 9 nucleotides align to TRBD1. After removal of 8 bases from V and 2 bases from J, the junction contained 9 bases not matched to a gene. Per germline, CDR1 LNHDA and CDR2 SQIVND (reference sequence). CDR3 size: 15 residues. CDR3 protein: CASRWGQGGQETQYF. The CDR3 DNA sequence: TGTGCCAGTCGTTGGGGACAGGGCGGGCAAGAGACCCAGTACTTC.

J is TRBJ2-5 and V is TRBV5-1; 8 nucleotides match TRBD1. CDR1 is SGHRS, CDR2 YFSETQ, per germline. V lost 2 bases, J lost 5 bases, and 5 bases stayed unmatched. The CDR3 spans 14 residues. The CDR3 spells CASSLQGVFETQYF. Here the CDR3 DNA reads TGCGCCAGCAGCTTACAGGGGGTTTTTGAGACCCAGTACTTC. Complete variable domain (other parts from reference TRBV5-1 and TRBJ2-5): KAGVTQTPRYLIKTRGQQVTLSCSPISGHRSVSWYQQTPGQGLQFLFEYFSETQRNKGNFPGRFSGRQFSNSRSEMNVSTLELGDSALYLCASSLQGVFETQYFGPGTRLLVL.

CDR3: CASSRLTGGTEAFF. CDR3 bases: TGTGCCAGTAGTAGACTGACAGGGGGCACTGAAGCTTTCTTT. The chain uses TRBV19 and TRBJ1-1; TRBD1 aligns across 9 bases. The germline V gene has CDR1 LNHDA and CDR2 SQIVND (reference sequence). This CDR3 has 14 amino acids. The V gene end was trimmed by 4 bases and the J gene end by 4 bases; junction bases not matched to a gene: 4.

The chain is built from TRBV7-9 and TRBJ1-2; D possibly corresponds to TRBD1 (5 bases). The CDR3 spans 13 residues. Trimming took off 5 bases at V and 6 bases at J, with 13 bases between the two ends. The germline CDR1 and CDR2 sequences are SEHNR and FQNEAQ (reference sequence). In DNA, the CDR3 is TGTGCCAGCAGCCCAAGCGGGGGAGATGGCTACACCTTC. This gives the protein CASSPSGGDGYTF.

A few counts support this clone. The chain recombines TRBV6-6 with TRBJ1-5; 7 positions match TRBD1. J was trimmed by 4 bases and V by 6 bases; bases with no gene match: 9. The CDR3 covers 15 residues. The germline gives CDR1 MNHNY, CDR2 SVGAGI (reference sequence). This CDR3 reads CASSQGEDRNQPQHF. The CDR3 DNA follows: TGTGCCAGCAGCCAAGGGGAGGACAGGAATCAGCCCCAGCATTTT.

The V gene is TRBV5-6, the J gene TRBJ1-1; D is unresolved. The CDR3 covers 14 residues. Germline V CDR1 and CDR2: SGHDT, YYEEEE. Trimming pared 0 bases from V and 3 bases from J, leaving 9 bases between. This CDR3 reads CASSLVYRDTEAFF. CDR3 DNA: TGTGCCAGCAGCTTGGTTTATCGTGACACTGAAGCTTTCTTT.

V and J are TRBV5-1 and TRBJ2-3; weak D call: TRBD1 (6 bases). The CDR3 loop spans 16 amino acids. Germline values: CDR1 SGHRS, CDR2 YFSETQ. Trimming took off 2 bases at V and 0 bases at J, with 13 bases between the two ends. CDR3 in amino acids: CASSFGQLTSTDTQYF. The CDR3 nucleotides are TGCGCCAGCAGCTTTGGACAGTTGACAAGCACAGATACGCAGTATTTT. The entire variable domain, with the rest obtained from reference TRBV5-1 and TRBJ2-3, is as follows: KAGVTQTPRYLIKTRGQQVTLSCSPISGHRSVSWYQQTPGQGLQFLFEYFSETQRNKGNFPGRFSGRQFSNSRSEMNVSTLELGDSALYLCASSFGQLTSTDTQYFGPGTRLTVL.

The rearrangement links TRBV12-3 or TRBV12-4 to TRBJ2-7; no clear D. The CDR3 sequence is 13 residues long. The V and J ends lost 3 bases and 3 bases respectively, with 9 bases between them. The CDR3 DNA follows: TGTGCCAGCAGTTTGGGCAGCCTCTACGAGCAGTACTTC. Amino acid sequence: CASSLGSLYEQYF.

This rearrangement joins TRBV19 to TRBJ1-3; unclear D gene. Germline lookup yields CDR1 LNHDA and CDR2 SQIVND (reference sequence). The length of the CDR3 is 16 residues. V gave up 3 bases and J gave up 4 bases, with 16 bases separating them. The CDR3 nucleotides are TGTGCCAGTAGTATCTCTAGCGGCATCCCAGGAAACACCATATATTTT. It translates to CASSISSGIPGNTIYF.

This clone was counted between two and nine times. CDR3 in amino acids: CASKSGQGREKLFF. The CDR3 DNA follows: TGTGCCAGCAAGTCGGGACAGGGGAGGGAAAAACTGTTTTTT. The chain carries TRBV28 and TRBJ1-4; 10 nucleotides agree with TRBD1. Germline V gene sequence: CDR1 MDHEN, CDR2 SYDVKM. The CDR3 loop spans 14 amino acids. J gave up 8 bases and V 7 bases, and 7 bases lay outside the gene matches.

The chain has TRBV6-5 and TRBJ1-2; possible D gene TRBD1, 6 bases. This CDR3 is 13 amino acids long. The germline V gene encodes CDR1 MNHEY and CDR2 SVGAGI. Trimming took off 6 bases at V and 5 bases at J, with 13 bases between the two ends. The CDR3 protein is CASRPPDRYGYTF. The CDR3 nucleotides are TGTGCCAGCAGACCCCCGGACAGATATGGCTACACCTTC.

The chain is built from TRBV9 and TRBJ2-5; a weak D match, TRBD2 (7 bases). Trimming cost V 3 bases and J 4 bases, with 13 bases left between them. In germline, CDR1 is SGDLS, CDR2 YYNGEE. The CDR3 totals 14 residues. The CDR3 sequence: CASSEGGVRETQYF. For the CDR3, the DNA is TGTGCCAGCAGCGAAGGGGGGGTAAGAGAGACCCAGTACTTC.

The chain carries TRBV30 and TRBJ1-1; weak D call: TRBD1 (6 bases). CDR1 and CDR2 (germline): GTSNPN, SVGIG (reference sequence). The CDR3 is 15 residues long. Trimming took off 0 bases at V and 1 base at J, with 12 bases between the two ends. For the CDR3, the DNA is TGTGCCTGGAGTGTCGGAACAGGGAGGAACACTGAAGCTTTCTTT. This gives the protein CAWSVGTGRNTEAFF.

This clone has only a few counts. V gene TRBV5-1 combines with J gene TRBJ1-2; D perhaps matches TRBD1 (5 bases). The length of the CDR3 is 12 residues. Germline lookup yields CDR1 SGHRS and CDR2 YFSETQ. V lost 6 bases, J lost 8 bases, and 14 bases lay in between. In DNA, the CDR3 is TGCGCCAGCAAAGACAGCAAGGAAGGCTACACCTTC. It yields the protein CASKDSKEGYTF.

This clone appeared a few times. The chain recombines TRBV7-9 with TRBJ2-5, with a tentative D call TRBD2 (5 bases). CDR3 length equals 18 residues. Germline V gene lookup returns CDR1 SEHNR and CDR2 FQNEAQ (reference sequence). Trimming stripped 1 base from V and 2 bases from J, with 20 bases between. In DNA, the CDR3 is TGTGCCAGCAGCTTAGTTATCGGGATCGGTTTAGGACAAGAGACCCAGTACTTC. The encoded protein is CASSLVIGIGLGQETQYF.

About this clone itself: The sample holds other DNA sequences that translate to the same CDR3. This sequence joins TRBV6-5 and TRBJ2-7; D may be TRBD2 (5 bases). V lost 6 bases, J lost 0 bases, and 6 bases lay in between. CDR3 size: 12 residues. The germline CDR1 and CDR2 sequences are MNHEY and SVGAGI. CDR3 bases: TGTGCCAGCAGGGACTTCTCCTACGAGCAGTACTTC. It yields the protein CASRDFSYEQYF.

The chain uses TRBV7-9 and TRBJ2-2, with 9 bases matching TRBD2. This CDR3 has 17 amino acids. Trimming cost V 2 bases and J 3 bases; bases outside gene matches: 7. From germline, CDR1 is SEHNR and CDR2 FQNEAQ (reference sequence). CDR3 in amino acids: CASSLKDWTSDTGELFF. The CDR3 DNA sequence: TGTGCCAGCAGCTTAAAGGATTGGACTAGCGACACCGGGGAGCTGTTTTTT. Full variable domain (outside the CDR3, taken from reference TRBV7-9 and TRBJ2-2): DTGVSQNPRHKITKRGQNVTFRCDPISEHNRLYWYRQTLGQGPEFLTYFQNEAQLEKSRLLSDRFSAERPKGSFSTLEIQRTEQGDSAMYLCASSLKDWTSDTGELFFGEGSRLTVL.

CDR3 sequence (DNA): TGTGCCAGCAATACCATGGGGACAGCGAACACTGAAGCTTTCTTT. Its protein product is CASNTMGTANTEAFF. The chain has TRBV7-9 and TRBJ1-1, with TRBD1 matching over 7 bases. Germline CDR1 reads SEHNR; CDR2 reads FQNEAQ (reference sequence). J was trimmed by 1 base and V by 7 bases; bases with no gene match: 9. The CDR3 has 15 amino acids.

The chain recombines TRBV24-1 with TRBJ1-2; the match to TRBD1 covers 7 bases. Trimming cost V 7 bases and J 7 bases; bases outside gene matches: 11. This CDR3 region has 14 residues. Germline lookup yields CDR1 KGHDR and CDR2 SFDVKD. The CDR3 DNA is TGTGCCACCAGGGAAACAGGGGCAGTCGGTGGCTACACCTTC. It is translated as CATRETGAVGGYTF.

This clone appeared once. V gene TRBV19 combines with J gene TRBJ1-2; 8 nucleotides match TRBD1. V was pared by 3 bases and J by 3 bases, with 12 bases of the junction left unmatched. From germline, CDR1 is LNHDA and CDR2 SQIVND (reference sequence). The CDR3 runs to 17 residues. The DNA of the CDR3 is TGTGCCAGTAGTATTCGGAGCGCAGGGGGCGTCCACTATGGCTACACCTTC. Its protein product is CASSIRSAGGVHYGYTF.

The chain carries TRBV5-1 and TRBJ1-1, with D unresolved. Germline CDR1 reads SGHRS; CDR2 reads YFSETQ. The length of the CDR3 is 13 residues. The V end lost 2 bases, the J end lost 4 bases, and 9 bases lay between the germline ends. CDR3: CASSFLGSTEAFF. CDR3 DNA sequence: TGCGCCAGCAGCTTTCTCGGGTCCACTGAAGCTTTCTTT.

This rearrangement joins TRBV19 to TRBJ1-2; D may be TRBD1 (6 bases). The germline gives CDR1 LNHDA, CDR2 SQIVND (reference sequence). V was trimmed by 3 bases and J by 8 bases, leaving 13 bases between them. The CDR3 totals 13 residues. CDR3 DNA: TGTGCCAGTAGTATGAAGACAGGATTGGGCTACACCTTC. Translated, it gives CASSMKTGLGYTF.

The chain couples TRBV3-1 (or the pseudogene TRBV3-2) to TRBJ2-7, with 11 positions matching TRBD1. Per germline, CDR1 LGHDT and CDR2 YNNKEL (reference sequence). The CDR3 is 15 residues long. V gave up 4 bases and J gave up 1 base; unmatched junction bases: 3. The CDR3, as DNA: TGTGCCAGCAGCCCAGGACAGGGGGCGTCCTACGAGCAGTACTTC. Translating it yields CASSPGQGASYEQYF.